The 22 T cell receptor beta chains reported below all come from one sample, sequenced in a study of T cells in Graves' hyperthyroidism and ophthalmopathy. The CDR3 regions of TCR beta were amplified from RNA transcripts. A first-round RT-PCR of the TCR CDR3 used the HTBI primer set. TCRdb recomputed calls from the multiplex PCR reads with MiXCR, one row per CDR3 protein. Here the sample spans approximately 720,000 distinct CDR3 sequences, roughly a sixth being singletons. Specimen: blood. The receptors were gathered from a woman aged 45-60 years with Graves' hyperthyroidism that later progressed to Graves' ophthalmopathy.

Of note for this clonotype: A read error may be the cause here, since a much bigger clone is one base away. V is TRBV11-2 and J is TRBJ2-3; 12 nucleotides match TRBD2. Per the germline V gene, CDR1 is SGHAT and CDR2 is FQNNGV. There are 17 residues in the CDR3. The CDR3 DNA follows: TGTGCCAACAGCTTAGATTCGTTCCTAGCGGGGGGGAAAGCGCAGTATTTT. Amino acids: CANSLDSFLAGGKAQYF.

The sample holds many counts of this clonotype. The chain links TRBV5-1 to TRBJ2-1, with a tentative D call TRBD1 (5 bases). V lost 3 bases, J lost 1 base, and 14 bases lay in between. CDR1 and CDR2 (germline): SGHRS, YFSETQ. This CDR3 has 16 amino acids. CDR3 coding DNA: TGCGCCAGCAGCTCCCTCACAGGAGCGTCCTACAATGAGCAGTTCTTC. Translating gives CASSSLTGASYNEQFF.

This chain joins TRBV27 and TRBJ2-1; TRBD1 matches 8 bases. CDR1 is MNHEY and CDR2 is SMNVEV in the germline V gene (reference sequence). The CDR3 is 15 residues long. The junction had 5 bases not matched to a gene; V was cut back by 0 bases and J by 7 bases. The CDR3 DNA reads as TGTGCCAGCAGTTTATCCTCCAGGGGGCAAAATGAGCAGTTCTTC. It encodes CASSLSSRGQNEQFF.

V is TRBV27 and J is TRBJ2-1; 7 bases agree with TRBD1. This CDR3 has 14 residues. CDR1 and CDR2 from the germline V gene are MNHEY and SMNVEV (reference sequence). Trimming removed 6 bases from V and 7 bases from J; junction bases left unmatched: 9. Here the CDR3 reads CASRLTGPLNEQFF. The CDR3 bases are TGTGCCAGCAGGCTGACAGGGCCATTGAATGAGCAGTTCTTC.

This clonotype was detected many times. The genes are TRBV12-3 or TRBV12-4 and TRBJ1-1; D perhaps matches TRBD1 (6 bases). CDR3 length: 13 residues. Trimming shortened V by 5 bases and J by 4 bases, and 11 bases separated the two germline ends. The CDR3 DNA reads as TGTGCCAGCAGTACAGGGTGGGTCACTGAAGCTTTCTTT. Amino acids: CASSTGWVTEAFF.

The rearrangement uses TRBV6-2 or TRBV6-3 and TRBJ2-5; tentatively, D is TRBD2 (5 bases). The germline V and J ends were trimmed by 2 bases and 4 bases, with 11 bases remaining between them. From germline, CDR1 is MNHEY and CDR2 SVGEGT. The CDR3 length is 14 residues. As DNA, the CDR3 is TGTGCCAGCAGTTACACGGTAGGAGGAGAGACCCAGTACTTC. Translation: CASSYTVGGETQYF.

V and J are TRBV5-1 and TRBJ1-2; 8 nucleotides align to TRBD1. With V trimmed by 0 bases and J by 5 bases, 6 bases remained unmatched. This CDR3 is 15 amino acids long. Germline V gene sequence: CDR1 SGHRS, CDR2 YFSETQ. The CDR3 DNA reads as TGCGCCAGCAGCTTGGGGACAGGGAAATTTTATGGCTACACCTTC. As protein: CASSLGTGKFYGYTF.

This clonotype was picked up a small number of times. A much larger clone differs by one base, so this may be a read error. The CDR3 ends on some other residue instead of the conserved phenylalanine or tryptophan, so this is likely a read error. V usage is TRBV30 and J usage is TRBJ2-2, with D perhaps TRBD1 or TRBD2 (6 bases each). Trimming removed 5 bases at V and 4 bases at J, with 14 bases between. Germline lookup yields CDR1 GTSNPN and CDR2 SVGIG (reference sequence). The CDR3 extends over 14 amino acids. CDR3 amino acids: CAWRGGIGTGELFL. CDR3 bases: TGTGCCTGGCGAGGGGGGATAGGCACCGGGGAGCTGTTTCTT.

This chain uses TRBV30 with TRBJ1-6; 9 nucleotides line up with TRBD1. Per germline, CDR1 GTSNPN and CDR2 SVGIG (reference sequence). The CDR3 is made up of 15 amino acids. Trimming took 3 bases from V and 10 from J; bases not matched to a gene: 10. This CDR3 is CAWRYRDRVGSPLHF. In nucleotides, the CDR3 is TGTGCCTGGAGATACCGGGACAGGGTGGGGTCACCCCTCCACTTT.

This clonotype came up many times. The CDR3 bases are TGTGCCGGGGGACAGGAGAGCTCCTACAATGAGCAGTTCTTC. Translating gives CAGGQESSYNEQFF. The rearrangement joins TRBV2 to TRBJ2-1; 8 bases align to TRBD1. This CDR3 has 14 amino acids. V dropped 11 bases and J dropped 0; count of bases not matched to a gene: 6. CDR1 and CDR2 (germline): SNHLY, FYNNEI. Full variable domain (remainder filled in from reference TRBV2 and TRBJ2-1): EPEVTQTPSHQVTQMGQEVILRCVPISNHLYFYWYRQILGQKVEFLVSFYNNEISEKSEIFDDQFSVERPDGSNFTLKIRSTKLEDSAMYFCAGGQESSYNEQFFGPGTRLTVL.

In nucleotides, the CDR3 is TGCGCCAGCAGCTTATTGACTAGCGGTGAGCAGTTCTTC. Translating gives CASSLLTSGEQFF. The V and J genes are TRBV5-1 and TRBJ2-1, with 9 bases matching TRBD2. J gave up 9 bases and V 2 bases, and 3 bases lay outside the gene matches. CDR1 SGHRS and CDR2 YFSETQ come from the germline V gene. The CDR3 is made up of 13 amino acids.

This clonotype was picked up many times. The V call is TRBV30, the J call TRBJ2-2; D is undetermined. CDR1 is GTSNPN, CDR2 SVGIG, per germline (reference sequence). The germline V and J ends were trimmed by 2 bases and 13 bases, with 20 bases remaining between them. CDR3 length equals 14 residues. CDR3 DNA: TGTGCCTGGAGTCCCTCCCCCTACGCCCGGTTGCTGTTTTTT. It codes for CAWSPSPYARLLFF.

The chain combines TRBV20-1 with TRBJ1-2; a possible D gene is TRBD1 (5 bases). The CDR3 covers 14 residues. Germline loops: CDR1 DFQATT, CDR2 SNEGSKA (reference sequence). V lost 3 bases and J lost 4, with 15 bases in between. CDR3 region: CSASSSGSVYGYTF. Here the CDR3 DNA reads TGCAGTGCTAGTAGTTCAGGGTCGGTCTATGGCTACACCTTC.

This clonotype was counted at least ten times. Here the CDR3 DNA reads TGCAGTGTCAAAACCGGGACAGGGGGCACTGAAGCTTTCTTT. This sequence encodes CSVKTGTGGTEAFF. The rearrangement joins TRBV20-1 to TRBJ1-1, with 11 bases that match TRBD1. The CDR3 is 14 amino acids. The V segment lost 7 bases and the J segment 4 bases; nucleotides outside the gene matches: 8. The germline V gene has CDR1 DFQATT and CDR2 SNEGSKA (reference sequence).

This clonotype was observed at least ten times. This sequence joins TRBV5-1 and TRBJ1-1; D uncertain. Germline values: CDR1 SGHRS, CDR2 YFSETQ. V shed 0 bases and J shed 3 bases, with 12 bases lying between them. There are 15 residues in the CDR3. The CDR3 DNA follows: TGCGCCAGCAGCTTGGAGGCGAATGGGTACACTGAAGCTTTCTTT. It is translated as CASSLEANGYTEAFF.

V and J are TRBV15 and TRBJ2-7; perhaps TRBD2 as D (5 bases). The CDR3 has 16 amino acids. CDR1 and CDR2 from the germline V gene are LNHNV and YYDKDF (reference sequence). V was shortened by 0 bases and J by 3 bases, with 15 bases between the two germline ends. CDR3 loop: CATSRDLSGSDYEQYF. The CDR3 DNA reads as TGTGCCACCAGCAGAGATCTTTCGGGGAGCGACTACGAGCAGTACTTC.

This clonotype was counted a few times. The chain employs TRBV12-3 or TRBV12-4 and TRBJ2-5; D may correspond to TRBD1 or TRBD2 (5 bases each). Trimming removed 8 bases from V and 1 base from J, with 17 bases in between. The CDR3 is 15 amino acids. The CDR3 spells CASVLSGTAQETQYF. The DNA for the CDR3 is TGTGCCAGCGTGCTATCCGGGACCGCCCAAGAGACCCAGTACTTC.

Many counts were recorded for this clonotype. The chain has TRBV3-1 and TRBJ1-2; D is uncertain. This CDR3 region has 13 residues. In germline, CDR1 is LGHDT, CDR2 YNNKEL (reference sequence). V lost 3 bases and J 5 bases, leaving 10 bases between the germline ends. This chain's CDR3 is CASSHHSKYGYTF. The CDR3 region has the DNA TGTGCCAGCAGCCACCACAGCAAGTATGGCTACACCTTC. The full variable domain, in which reference TRBV3-1 and TRBJ1-2 provide the parts outside the CDR3, is DTAVSQTPKYLVTQMGNDKSIKCEQNLGHDTMYWYKQDSKKFLKIMFSYNNKELIINETVPNRFSPKSPDKAHLNLHINSLELGDSAVYFCASSHHSKYGYTFGSGTRLTVV.

This clonotype was counted between two and nine times. V is TRBV2 and J is TRBJ2-5, with TRBD2 matching over 11 bases. Unmatched junction bases numbered 15, after V lost 7 bases and J lost 5 bases. CDR3 length equals 17 residues. Per the germline V gene, CDR1 is SNHLY and CDR2 is FYNNEI. The CDR3 DNA reads TGTGCCAGCAATAGCGGGGGGGGACGAGTAGCCTTTGAGACCCAGTACTTC. Its translation is CASNSGGGRVAFETQYF.

Many counts were recorded for this clonotype. This chain uses TRBV11-3 with TRBJ2-4, with D possibly matching TRBD2 (5 bases). This CDR3 is 13 amino acids long. The germline V gene encodes CDR1 SGHNT and CDR2 YENEEA. V was cut by 5 bases and J by 8 bases, with 13 bases left in between. CDR3 sequence reads: CASSPTGVDIQYF. CDR3 bases: TGTGCCAGCAGCCCGACCGGGGTAGACATTCAGTACTTC.

This chain connects TRBV30 to TRBJ2-2; perhaps TRBD2 as D (6 bases). V gave up 2 bases and J gave up 6 bases, with 16 bases separating them. CDR1 and CDR2 from the germline V gene are GTSNPN and SVGIG (reference sequence). The CDR3 covers 15 residues. CDR3 DNA sequence: TGTGCCTGGAGTCGCCGGGACTCGCTCTCCGGGGAGCTGTTTTTT. Translating gives CAWSRRDSLSGELFF.

As DNA, the CDR3 is TGTGCCTGGAGTGGCCGGGAGAATCAGCCCCAGCATTTT. Translation: CAWSGRENQPQHF. This chain uses TRBV30 with TRBJ1-5; D is unresolved. V lost 1 base, J lost 4 bases, and 8 bases lay in between. The CDR3 is 13 residues long. From germline, CDR1 is GTSNPN and CDR2 SVGIG (reference sequence).